Presented here are 5 T cell receptor beta chains from one specimen sequenced in a study of cytomegalovirus exposure and HLA in healthy donors (dated by TCRdb to 2016 to 2017). The library was made by the immunoSEQ multiplex PCR assay. The multiplex PCR relied on a mix of 60 forward primers for TCR Vbeta segments and 13 reverse primers for TCR Jbeta segments. Here the immuneACCESS table is served through TCRdb, limited to in-frame sequences with V and J called. Missing clones are a known gap in these copies; in checked studies unresolved V genes cover under half, and the rest lacks a known reason. Present in this sample are roughly 62,000 clones, 65% to 80% of which were seen just once. The ten largest clones capture 4.5% to 6% of the sample. Material for sequencing was PBMCs. All receptors derive from a woman aged 25 to 45 in good health and CMV-seronegative.

The chain is built from TRBV28 and TRBJ1-2, with TRBD1 as a possible D gene (6 bases). Germline V gene data show CDR1 as MDHEN and CDR2 as SYDVKM. Trimming removed 4 bases at V and 8 bases at J, with 14 bases between. The CDR3 sequence is 13 residues long. In nucleotides, the CDR3 is TGTGCCAGCAGTTCCTTACAGGGAAACGGCTACACCTTC. Translation: CASSSLQGNGYTF.

The CDR3 DNA is TGTGCCAGCAGACCACCGGGACTAGCGGGAGGGGAGCAGTACTTC. Translation: CASRPPGLAGGEQYF. The rearrangement joins TRBV6-5 to TRBJ2-7, with 16 bases matching TRBD2. Germline-derived CDR1 and CDR2 are MNHEY and SVGAGI. The CDR3 is 15 amino acids. V dropped 6 bases and J dropped 7; count of bases not matched to a gene: 6.

V is TRBV4-2 and J is TRBJ2-7; D is perhaps TRBD1 (5 bases). The CDR3 spans 14 residues. CDR1 and CDR2 (germline): LGHNA, YNFKEQ. V was trimmed by 1 base and J by 3 bases, leaving 10 bases between them. CDR3 DNA sequence: TGTGCCAGCAGCCAAGTAGGGCAGGGCTACGAGCAGTACTTC. Amino acids: CASSQVGQGYEQYF.

CDR3 coding DNA: TGTGCCACTCAAGGACCGGGACAGGGGTACACCGGGGAGCTGTTTTTT. Residues: CATQGPGQGYTGELFF. The rearrangement joins TRBV15 to TRBJ2-2; 10 bases fit TRBD1. The germline CDR1 and CDR2 sequences are LNHNV and YYDKDF (reference sequence). The J segment lost 3 bases and the V segment lost 9 bases, leaving 10 bases of the junction unmatched. The CDR3 loop spans 16 amino acids.

The gene calls are TRBV5-8 and TRBJ2-3; 7 bases fit TRBD2. The germline V gene has CDR1 SGHTS and CDR2 YDEGEE. The CDR3 contains 16 residues. The V segment lost 1 base and the J segment 4 bases; nucleotides outside the gene matches: 9. The CDR3 region is CASSLRVGGSADTQYF. CDR3 nucleotides: TGTGCCAGCAGCTTGAGGGTAGGCGGGAGTGCAGATACGCAGTATTTT.